A selection of T cell receptor beta chains follows, all from one sample in a study of response to subunit inactivated influenza vaccine. Each CDR3 protein gets one entry after TCRdb re-called the RT-PCR reads with MiXCR. The data contain hundreds of thousands of distinct CDR3 sequences, roughly 20% of them singletons. The sequenced sample was PBMCs from blood, obtained 5 days after vaccination. All receptors come from a man between 50 and 59 years old who received an inactivated influenza vaccine. Both conserved end residues are part of each CDR3. D genes are given only for firm matches. Clone size, where shown, is once, few, many, or a class for clones that have expanded.

clone size	D gene	V gene	J gene	CDR3 DNA	CDR3 protein
.	.	TRBV5-1	TRBJ2-5	TGCGCCAGCAGCTCACAGGAGCTGGGGACCCAGTACTTC	CASSSQELGTQYF
many	.	TRBV12-3/TRBV12-4	TRBJ1-1	TGTGCCAGCAGTTTCAATCAGCGGAACACTGAAGCTTTCTTT	CASSFNQRNTEAFF
.	.	TRBV20-1	TRBJ2-3	TGCAGTGCTATTGCCGGCGGGGATTATAGCAATCAGCCCCAGTATTTT	CSAIAGGDYSNQPQYF
.	TRBD2	TRBV6-1	TRBJ2-7	TGTGCCACCGTGCGCGAGCGGGAGGACTCCTACGAGCAGTACTTC	CATVREREDSYEQYF
few	TRBD1	TRBV12-5	TRBJ2-2	TGTGCTAGTGGTTTGGGGGGACAGGGTGCGCTGTTTTTT	CASGLGGQGALFF
few	.	TRBV12-3/TRBV12-4	TRBJ1-6	TGTGCCAGCAGTTTACGGCGGGTTAATTCACCCCTCCACTTT	CASSLRRVNSPLHF
.	TRBD2	TRBV11-1	TRBJ2-5	TGTGCCAGCAGCTTATTAGCACTTGGCGGGAGGGCCGTTGAGACCCAGTACTTC	CASSLLALGGRAVETQYF
.	.	TRBV2	TRBJ1-6	TGTGCCAGCAGTGAAGTGGCTATACTCTCCTATAATTCACCCCTCCACTTT	CASSEVAILSYNSPLHF
.	TRBD2	TRBV12-3/TRBV12-4	TRBJ2-1	TGTGCCAGCAGGCCCGGGACTAGCACAAATGAGCAGTTCTTC	CASRPGTSTNEQFF
many	TRBD1	TRBV20-1	TRBJ2-1	TGCAGTGCTCTTACCGGGACAGGGAGAGTAGGGGAGCAGTTCTTC	CSALTGTGRVGEQFF
.	TRBD2	TRBV7-3	TRBJ2-1	TGTGCCAGCAGCTCGGGCGGGAGTGGCTACAATGAGCAGTTCTTC	CASSSGGSGYNEQFF
few	TRBD2	TRBV6-5	TRBJ2-3	TGTGCCAGCAGTTATTCCAGCGGGATGGGCAATACGCAGTATTTT	CASSYSSGMGNTQYF
.	.	TRBV6-5	TRBJ2-1	TGTGCCAGCAGTACGAATTTACTTGAGCAGTTCTTC	CASSTNLLEQFF
few	TRBD2	TRBV29-1	TRBJ2-3	TGCAGCGTTGAAACGGCTAGCGGGATCACAGATACGCAGTATTTT	CSVETASGITDTQYF
.	.	TRBV6-2/TRBV6-3	TRBJ2-7	TGTGCCACAGTGGGGGTGCGGTACGAGCAGTACTTC	CATVGVRYEQYF
.	.	TRBV11-2	TRBJ2-3	TGTGCCAGCAGCTGGGGGAGTGGGGGCTCAAGCACAGATACGCAGTATTTT	CASSWGSGGSSTDTQYF
.	.	TRBV7-2	TRBJ1-2	TGTGCCAGCAGCTTGGGGGGGCGCTTTTTTGGCTACACCTTC	CASSLGGRFFGYTF
few	.	TRBV6-5	TRBJ1-1	TGTGCCAGCAGTTACGCCAGGGGCAGGCTGAACACTGAAGCTTTCTTT	CASSYARGRLNTEAFF
.	TRBD2	TRBV28	TRBJ2-1	TGTGCCAGCAGTCCATCACCCGGGACCATTGGGACTAGCGGCTACAATGAGCAGTTCTTC	CASSPSPGTIGTSGYNEQFF
few	.	TRBV6-1	TRBJ2-1	TGTGCCAGCAGGGGGGGGGGACAGATCACCTACAATGAGCAGTTCTTC	CASRGGGQITYNEQFF
many	TRBD1	TRBV24-1	TRBJ2-3	TGTGCCACCAGTGACCCTACAAACAGGGGCGATACGCAGTATTTT	CATSDPTNRGDTQYF
few	.	TRBV16	TRBJ2-1	TGTGCCAGCAGCCAGGTCCAGGGGTTAAGCTCCTACAATGAGCAGTTCTTC	CASSQVQGLSSYNEQFF
few	TRBD2	TRBV20-1	TRBJ2-1	TGCAGTGCTAGCGAGGAGACTAGCGGGAGTGTGTACAATGAGCAGTTCTTC	CSASEETSGSVYNEQFF
.	TRBD2	TRBV11-2	TRBJ2-5	TGTGCCAGCAGCTTAGAGCTAGCGGGGGGACAAGAGACCCAGTACTTC	CASSLELAGGQETQYF
.	.	TRBV5-1	TRBJ2-7	TGCGCCAGCAGCTTGGCCAGATCGAACGGCGAGCAGTACTTC	CASSLARSNGEQYF
few	.	TRBV7-9	TRBJ2-7	TGTGCCAGCAGCTTGGCCGGGATCCTGACCTACGAGCAGTACTTC	CASSLAGILTYEQYF
.	.	TRBV11-2	TRBJ1-1	TGTGCCAGCAGCTTAGGAATGTGGGAGAACACTGAAGCTTTCTTT	CASSLGMWENTEAFF
few	.	TRBV4-3	TRBJ2-5	TGCGCCAGCAGCCAAGATTCTAGGGGGGAAGAGACCCAGTACTTC	CASSQDSRGEETQYF
.	.	TRBV24-1	TRBJ2-7	TGTGCCACCAGTGATGCGAGGGGGTCCTACGAGCAGTACTTC	CATSDARGSYEQYF
.	TRBD1	TRBV7-9	TRBJ1-4	TGTGCCAGCAGCACTAGACAGGGAAATGAAAAACTGTTTTTT	CASSTRQGNEKLFF
few	TRBD1	TRBV20-1	TRBJ1-4	TGCAGTGAACCGAGCGGACAGGGAGGGTCGTATTATGAACTGTTTTTT	CSEPSGQGGSYYELFF
.	TRBD1	TRBV9	TRBJ1-2	TGTGCCAGCAGCGTAGGACAGGGAACCTTCTATGGCTACACCTTC	CASSVGQGTFYGYTF
.	.	TRBV7-2	TRBJ2-1	TGTGCCAGCAGCTTACCAGACCGGGGGCGGAGCAATGAGCAGTTCTTC	CASSLPDRGRSNEQFF
many	TRBD2	TRBV12-3/TRBV12-4	TRBJ2-7	TGTGCCAGCAGTTTAAATCCAGCGGGATACGAGCAGTACTTC	CASSLNPAGYEQYF